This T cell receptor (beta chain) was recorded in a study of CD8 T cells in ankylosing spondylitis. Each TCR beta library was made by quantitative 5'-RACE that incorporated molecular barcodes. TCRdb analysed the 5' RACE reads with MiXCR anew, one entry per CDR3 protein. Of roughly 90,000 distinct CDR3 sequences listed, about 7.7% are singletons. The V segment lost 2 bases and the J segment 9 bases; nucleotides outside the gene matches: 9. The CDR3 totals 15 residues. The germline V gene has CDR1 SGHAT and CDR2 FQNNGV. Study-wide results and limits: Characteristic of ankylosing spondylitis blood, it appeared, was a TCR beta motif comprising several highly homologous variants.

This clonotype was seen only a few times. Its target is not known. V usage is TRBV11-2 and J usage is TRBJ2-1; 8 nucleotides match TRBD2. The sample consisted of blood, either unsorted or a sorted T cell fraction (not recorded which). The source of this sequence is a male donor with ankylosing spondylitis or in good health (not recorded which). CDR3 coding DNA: TGTGCCAGCAGCTTACAAGCGGGAGCAAGGAGTGAGCAGTTCTTC. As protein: CASSLQAGARSEQFF.